The 32 T cell receptor beta chains given below trace back to one sample, sequenced in a study of T cells after yellow fever vaccination. MiXCR was run by TCRdb on the 5' RACE reads, yielding one entry per CDR3 protein. The data hold under 350,000 distinct CDR3 sequences, with over 4% observed a single time. The specimen was PBMCs, collected 5 days after the yellow fever booster vaccination. These TCRs come from a man between 18 and 35 years old who received the YFV17D yellow fever vaccine.

This clonotype has a count of ten or more. The V and J genes are TRBV20-1 and TRBJ2-3; a possible D gene is TRBD2 (7 bases). The CDR3 runs to 16 residues. V was shortened by 1 base and J by 2 bases, with 16 bases between the two germline ends. CDR1 is DFQATT, CDR2 SNEGSKA, per germline (reference sequence). The CDR3: CSARVRRGATTDTQYF. CDR3 bases: TGCAGTGCTAGAGTAAGACGGGGGGCAACCACAGATACGCAGTATTTT.

V gene TRBV4-3 combines with J gene TRBJ1-3; tentatively, D is TRBD1 (5 bases). The CDR3 is 16 residues long. Germline V gene data show CDR1 as LGHNA and CDR2 as YSLEER. Trimming left V 0 bases short and J 0 bases short, with 9 bases between. The CDR3 region is CASSQDPGISGNTIYF. The CDR3 DNA follows: TGCGCCAGCAGCCAAGATCCAGGGATCTCTGGAAACACCATATATTTT.

This clonotype was seen only a few times. This chain connects TRBV12-3 or TRBV12-4 to TRBJ2-1; weak D call: TRBD1 (5 bases). This CDR3 spans 12 amino acids. Trimming left V 7 bases short and J 6 bases short, with 10 bases between. The CDR3 nucleotides read TGTGCCAGCAACCAAAGGGGCAATGAGCAGTTCTTC. Its translation: CASNQRGNEQFF.

This clonotype was counted a few times. The rearrangement links TRBV29-1 to TRBJ1-1; D is uncertain. CDR3 length equals 14 residues. Germline V lookup: CDR1 SQVTM, CDR2 ANQGSEA. Trimming took off 3 bases at V and 4 bases at J, with 15 bases between the two ends. CDR3 sequence: CSVDEYSGGTEAFF. In DNA, the CDR3 is TGCAGCGTTGATGAGTACAGCGGCGGCACTGAAGCTTTCTTT.

This clonotype occurred a few times. The V and J genes are TRBV15 and TRBJ1-3; no firm D call. The V and J ends lost 1 base and 4 bases respectively, with 11 bases between them. This CDR3 has 15 amino acids. Germline CDR1 is LNHNV and CDR2 is YYDKDF (reference sequence). The CDR3 DNA is TGTGCCACCAGCAGAGTTTTTGGCGTGGGAAACACCATATATTTT. The encoded protein is CATSRVFGVGNTIYF. Complete variable domain (other parts from reference TRBV15 and TRBJ1-3): DAMVIQNPRYQVTQFGKPVTLSCSQTLNHNVMYWYQQKSSQAPKLLFHYYDKDFNNEADTPDNFQSRRPNTSFCFLDIRSPGLGDTAMYLCATSRVFGVGNTIYFGEGSWLTVV.

The rearrangement uses TRBV7-3 and TRBJ2-3, with TRBD1 matching over 7 bases. The ends lost 7 bases at V and 4 bases at J; junction bases unmatched: 8. The CDR3 has 14 amino acids. Germline V gives CDR1 SGHTA, CDR2 FQGTGA. CDR3 sequence (DNA): TGTGCCAGCACCCCAGGGGGTCCCCCAGATACGCAGTATTTT. Its translation: CASTPGGPPDTQYF.

The rearrangement links TRBV20-1 to TRBJ2-3; D not resolved. Trimming stripped 6 bases from V and 3 bases from J, with 13 bases between. Germline V lookup: CDR1 DFQATT, CDR2 SNEGSKA (reference sequence). CDR3 length: 13 amino acids. The CDR3 loop reads CSARMEFTDTQYF. The CDR3 nucleotides are TGCAGTGCCAGGATGGAATTTACAGATACGCAGTATTTT.

The sample holds a few counts of this clonotype. This rearrangement joins TRBV27 to TRBJ1-2, with D uncertain. This CDR3 spans 15 amino acids. Trimming removed 4 bases at V and 2 bases at J, with 14 bases between. Germline V gene lookup returns CDR1 MNHEY and CDR2 SMNVEV (reference sequence). CDR3 loop: CASSSTSRLNYGYTF. In nucleotides, the CDR3 is TGTGCCAGCAGTTCCACCTCCCGACTAAACTATGGCTACACCTTC.

This clonotype was seen many times. This CDR3 reads CASSLQGNTPLHF. The CDR3, as DNA: TGTGCCAGCAGCTTACAGGGGAATACACCCCTCCACTTT. The rearrangement uses TRBV7-9 and TRBJ1-6; D is perhaps TRBD1 (6 bases). V gave up 2 bases and J gave up 11 bases, with 10 bases separating them. The CDR3 totals 13 residues. Germline V gene lookup returns CDR1 SEHNR and CDR2 FQNEAQ (reference sequence). Based on the CDR3 plus reference TRBV7-9 and TRBJ1-6, the full variable domain is DTGVSQNPRHKITKRGQNVTFRCDPISEHNRLYWYRQTLGQGPEFLTYFQNEAQLEKSRLLSDRFSAERPKGSFSTLEIQRTEQGDSAMYLCASSLQGNTPLHFGNGTRLTVT.

This clonotype was seen a few times. The V call is TRBV7-8, the J call TRBJ1-5; D gene unclear. The V gene lost 2 bases and the J gene lost 3 bases, with 17 bases spanning the gap. The CDR3 runs to 17 residues. Germline V gives CDR1 SGHVS, CDR2 FQNEAQ. CDR3 nucleotide sequence: TGTGCCAGCAGCTTACCAAACTCGAGAGAGCCCAATCAGCCCCAGCATTTT. Translation: CASSLPNSREPNQPQHF.

The chain recombines TRBV18 with TRBJ2-5; D might be TRBD1 or TRBD2, each matching 5 bases. Looked up from germline, CDR1 is KGHSH and CDR2 is LQKENI. The CDR3 runs to 15 residues. V lost 6 bases to trimming and J lost 4 bases, with 18 bases between them. As DNA, the CDR3 is TGTGCCAGCTCTCGTACCGGGACCGCCGCAGAGACCCAGTACTTC. Translated, it gives CASSRTGTAAETQYF. The full variable domain, rest sourced from reference TRBV18 and TRBJ2-5, is NAGVMQNPRHLVRRRGQEARLRCSPMKGHSHVYWYRQLPEEGLKFMVYLQKENIIDESGMPKERFSAEFPKEGPSILRIQQVVRGDSAAYFCASSRTGTAAETQYFGPGTRLLVL.

This clonotype has a handful of counts. The chain recombines TRBV21-1 with TRBJ2-2; TRBD1 was called by the table and not checked on the DNA. TRBV21-1 is given as a pseudogene. This CDR3 spans 17 amino acids. This CDR3 is CASSKNLRGANTGELFF. The CDR3 DNA reads as TGTGCCAGCAGCAAAAACTTGAGGGGTGCGAACACCGGGGAGCTGTTTTTT.

This clonotype was counted ten times or more. This chain joins TRBV2 and TRBJ2-7; D gene unclear. The CDR3 spans 13 residues. Germline assignment: CDR1 SNHLY and CDR2 FYNNEI. V was pared by 4 bases and J by 5 bases, with 12 bases between. The CDR3 nucleotides are TGTGCCAGCAGTGTCTCTGCGGCGGACGAGCAGTACTTC. Protein product: CASSVSAADEQYF.

The CDR3 nucleotides are TGTGCCAGCAGTTTGATAGGGGGCGTTTCACCCCTCCACTTT. Protein product: CASSLIGGVSPLHF. The genes are TRBV12-3 or TRBV12-4 and TRBJ1-6; 7 bases line up with TRBD1. There are 14 residues in the CDR3. V gave up 3 bases and J gave up 9 bases; unmatched junction bases: 5.

This clonotype turned up a few times. CDR3 coding DNA: TGTGCCAGCTCACCGGCTACACGCACAGATACGCAGTATTTT. Its protein is CASSPATRTDTQYF. The chain combines TRBV18 with TRBJ2-3; D remains ambiguous. The CDR3 is 14 amino acids. Trimming left V 3 bases short and J 1 base short, with 8 bases between. The germline V gene has CDR1 KGHSH and CDR2 LQKENI.

The V call is TRBV19, the J call TRBJ2-1; weak D call: TRBD2 (6 bases). This CDR3 is 17 amino acids long. Trimming removed 0 bases from V and 2 bases from J, with 14 bases in between. The germline gives CDR1 LNHDA, CDR2 SQIVND (reference sequence). Here the CDR3 reads CASSIERRGTPYNEQFF. The CDR3 DNA reads TGTGCCAGTAGTATAGAGAGGCGGGGTACGCCCTACAATGAGCAGTTCTTC.

This clonotype was seen many times. V gene TRBV7-2 combines with J gene TRBJ1-5; 8 nucleotides match TRBD1. From germline, CDR1 is SGHTA and CDR2 FQGNSA. This CDR3 contains 15 residues. The junction had 5 bases not matched to a gene; V was cut back by 3 bases and J by 4 bases. The CDR3 DNA reads TGTGCCAGCAGCTTCGGACAGGGTGGGAATCAGCCCCAGCATTTT. The encoded protein is CASSFGQGGNQPQHF.

The chain combines TRBV13 with TRBJ2-5; 8 bases line up with TRBD2. CDR3 length: 14 amino acids. The V gene end was trimmed by 3 bases and the J gene end by 5 bases; junction bases not matched to a gene: 5. From germline, CDR1 is PRHDT and CDR2 FYEKMQ (reference sequence). DNA for the CDR3: TGTGCCAGCAGCTTTCGGGGGGGCCACGAGACCCAGTACTTC. It specifies CASSFRGGHETQYF.

In its sample, this clonotype was seen a few times. The rearrangement uses TRBV28 and TRBJ2-2; 7 nucleotides line up with TRBD1. Germline V lookup: CDR1 MDHEN, CDR2 SYDVKM. Trimming cost V 5 bases and J 8 bases; bases outside gene matches: 11. This CDR3 has 15 residues. The CDR3 loop reads CASSPGQTFSGELFF. The CDR3 bases are TGTGCCAGCAGTCCGGGACAGACCTTCTCGGGGGAGCTGTTTTTT.

The chain joins TRBV9 to TRBJ2-3; 12 bases align to TRBD2. Unmatched junction bases numbered 7, after V lost 10 bases and J lost 1 base. This CDR3 is 15 amino acids long. Germline V gene data show CDR1 as SGDLS and CDR2 as YYNGEE. The CDR3 nucleotides read TGTGCCTCCAACCGACTAGCGGGGGGCACAGATACGCAGTATTTT. Translation gives CASNRLAGGTDTQYF. The full variable domain, its missing parts supplied by reference TRBV9 and TRBJ2-3, is DSGVTQTPKHLITATGQRVTLRCSPRSGDLSVYWYQQSLDQGLQFLIQYYNGEERAKGNILERFSAQQFPDLHSELNLSSLELGDSALYFCASNRLAGGTDTQYFGPGTRLTVL.

At least ten counts were recorded for this clonotype. This chain joins TRBV7-8 and TRBJ2-1; 14 bases are a match to TRBD2. Germline V lookup: CDR1 SGHVS, CDR2 FQNEAQ. The length of the CDR3 is 16 residues. The ends lost 5 bases at V and 7 bases at J; junction bases unmatched: 7. In DNA, the CDR3 is TGTGCCAGCAGCCCCGAGACTAGCGGGGGGGCAAATGAGCAGTTCTTC. Its protein is CASSPETSGGANEQFF.

This clonotype turned up a few times. This sequence joins TRBV27 and TRBJ2-2; 8 bases line up with TRBD1. Germline V gene lookup returns CDR1 MNHEY and CDR2 SMNVEV (reference sequence). V gave up 5 bases and J gave up 6 bases; unmatched junction bases: 11. The CDR3 contains 16 residues. The CDR3 DNA follows: TGTGCCAGCAGTGTGTTGACAGGGGAGGAGGCCGGGGAGCTGTTTTTT. This translates into CASSVLTGEEAGELFF.

Many counts were recorded for this clonotype. The J gene is TRBJ2-1, the V gene TRBV9; D is uncertain. The CDR3 contains 16 residues. Trimming cost V 6 bases and J 10 bases, with 26 bases left between them. Germline values: CDR1 SGDLS, CDR2 YYNGEE. CDR3: CASTQGGSTMIQEQFF. CDR3 coding DNA: TGTGCCAGCACCCAAGGCGGATCCACGATGATTCAGGAGCAGTTCTTC.

The chain is built from TRBV24-1 and TRBJ2-3; the D gene is possibly TRBD2 (6 bases). This CDR3 contains 14 residues. Germline-derived CDR1 and CDR2 are KGHDR and SFDVKD. V was trimmed by 9 bases and J by 1 base, leaving 13 bases between them. This CDR3 reads CATSPGVRTDTQYF. The CDR3 DNA reads as TGTGCCACCTCCCCGGGGGTGCGCACAGATACGCAGTATTTT.

This clonotype was seen a few times. The genes are TRBV6-2 or TRBV6-3 and TRBJ2-7, with 7 bases that match TRBD2. Germline values: CDR1 MNHEY, CDR2 SVGEGT. This CDR3 is 15 amino acids long. V was pared by 5 bases and J by 6 bases, with 13 bases of the junction left unmatched. The CDR3 sequence: CASSIKRGTNSEQYV. Written as DNA, the CDR3 is TGTGCCAGCAGTATTAAGCGAGGGACTAACAGCGAGCAGTACGTC.

This clonotype was found many times. The chain employs TRBV29-1 and TRBJ2-5; no firm D call. CDR1 is SQVTM, CDR2 ANQGSEA, per germline. V was pared by 5 bases and J by 1 base, with 2 bases between. The CDR3 runs to 10 residues. The DNA of the CDR3 is TGCAGCGTTCGCCAAGAGACCCAGTACTTC. Translation: CSVRQETQYF.

This clonotype was seen repeatedly, ten times or more. V and J are TRBV24-1 and TRBJ2-1, with 9 bases fitting TRBD1. Germline-derived CDR1 and CDR2 are KGHDR and SFDVKD. This CDR3 has 17 amino acids. After removal of 0 bases from V and 6 bases from J, the junction contained 8 bases not matched to a gene. The CDR3 nucleotides are TGTGCCACCAGTGATTTGGGGGACAGGGAGGGACGCAATGAGCAGTTCTTC. This sequence encodes CATSDLGDREGRNEQFF.

This clonotype was seen repeatedly, ten times or more. This chain joins TRBV7-3 and TRBJ2-3, with a tentative D call TRBD1 (5 bases). Germline loops: CDR1 SGHTA, CDR2 FQGTGA. V lost 1 base and J lost 6, with 8 bases in between. This CDR3 spans 13 amino acids. CDR3 nucleotides: TGTGCCAGCAGCTTAAGTAGGGGCGATACGCAGTATTTT. Its protein is CASSLSRGDTQYF.

This chain links TRBV11-2 with TRBJ2-5; 12 nucleotides line up with TRBD2. The CDR3 contains 19 residues. The V and J ends lost 5 bases and 5 bases, in that order; junction bases with no gene match: 18. The germline V gene encodes CDR1 SGHAT and CDR2 FQNNGV. CDR3 bases: TGTGCCAGCAGCCCACCAACTCGGCTAGCGGGGGGGATTTTGGAGACCCAGTACTTC. Encoded protein: CASSPPTRLAGGILETQYF.

A few counts support this clonotype. This chain joins TRBV30 and TRBJ2-5; D is possibly TRBD1 (6 bases). From germline, CDR1 is GTSNPN and CDR2 SVGIG (reference sequence). This CDR3 is built from 17 residues. V gave up 0 bases and J gave up 0 bases, with 17 bases separating them. In DNA form, the CDR3 reads TGTGCCTGGAGTGTAGGGGCAGGGGAACCGTACCAAGAGACCCAGTACTTC. Amino acids: CAWSVGAGEPYQETQYF.

V and J are TRBV10-3 and TRBJ2-3; 9 positions agree with TRBD2. V dropped 0 bases and J dropped 1; count of bases not matched to a gene: 2. The CDR3 is 16 residues long. Looked up from germline, CDR1 is ENHRY and CDR2 is SYGVKD. CDR3 sequence: CAISESASGGTDTQYF. CDR3 nucleotides: TGTGCCATCAGTGAGTCAGCTAGCGGGGGCACAGATACGCAGTATTTT.

A few counts support this clonotype. The chain carries TRBV29-1 and TRBJ1-1; a weak D match, TRBD1 (6 bases). CDR1 SQVTM and CDR2 ANQGSEA come from the germline V gene. This CDR3 is built from 13 residues. V shed 8 bases and J shed 1 base, with 14 bases lying between them. CDR3 loop: CSSASTGNTEAFF. The CDR3 DNA reads TGCAGCTCGGCCTCGACAGGGAACACTGAAGCTTTCTTT.